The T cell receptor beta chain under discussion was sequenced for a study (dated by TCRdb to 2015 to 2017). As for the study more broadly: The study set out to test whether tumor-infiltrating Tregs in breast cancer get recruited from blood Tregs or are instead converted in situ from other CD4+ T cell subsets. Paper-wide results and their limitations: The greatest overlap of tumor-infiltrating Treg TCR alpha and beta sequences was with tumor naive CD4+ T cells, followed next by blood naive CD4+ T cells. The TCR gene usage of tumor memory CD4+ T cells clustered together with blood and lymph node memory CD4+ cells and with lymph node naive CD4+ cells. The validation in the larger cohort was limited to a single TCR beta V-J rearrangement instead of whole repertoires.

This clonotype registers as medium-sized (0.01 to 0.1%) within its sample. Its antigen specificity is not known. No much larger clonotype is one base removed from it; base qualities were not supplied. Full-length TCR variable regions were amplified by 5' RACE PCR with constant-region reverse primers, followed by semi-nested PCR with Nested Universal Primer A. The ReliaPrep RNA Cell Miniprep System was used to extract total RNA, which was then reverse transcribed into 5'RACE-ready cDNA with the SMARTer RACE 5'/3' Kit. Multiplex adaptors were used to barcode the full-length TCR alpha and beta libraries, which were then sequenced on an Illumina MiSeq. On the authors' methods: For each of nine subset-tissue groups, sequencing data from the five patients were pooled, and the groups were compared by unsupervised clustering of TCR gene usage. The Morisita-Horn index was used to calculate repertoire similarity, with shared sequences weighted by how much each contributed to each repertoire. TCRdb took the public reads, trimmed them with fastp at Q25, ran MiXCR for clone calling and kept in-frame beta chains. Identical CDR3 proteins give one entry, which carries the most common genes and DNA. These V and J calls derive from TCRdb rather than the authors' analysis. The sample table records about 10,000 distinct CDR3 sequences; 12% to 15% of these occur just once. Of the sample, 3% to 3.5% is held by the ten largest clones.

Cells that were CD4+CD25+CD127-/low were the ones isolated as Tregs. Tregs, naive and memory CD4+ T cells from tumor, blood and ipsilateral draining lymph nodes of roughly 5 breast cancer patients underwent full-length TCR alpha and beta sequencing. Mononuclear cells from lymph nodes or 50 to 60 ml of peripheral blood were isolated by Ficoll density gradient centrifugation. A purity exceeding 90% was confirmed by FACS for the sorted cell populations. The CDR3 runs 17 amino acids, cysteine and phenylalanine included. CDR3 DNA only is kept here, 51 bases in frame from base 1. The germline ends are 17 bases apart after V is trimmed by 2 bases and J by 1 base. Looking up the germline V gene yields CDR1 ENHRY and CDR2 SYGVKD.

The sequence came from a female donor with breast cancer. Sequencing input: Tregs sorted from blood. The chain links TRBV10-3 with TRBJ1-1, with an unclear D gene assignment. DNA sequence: TGTGCCATCAGTGAGGGAGCCCCAACTCCAGAGAACACTGAAGCTTTCTTT. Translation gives CAISEGAPTPENTEAFF.